This T cell receptor beta chain was obtained from a study of T cells of healthy individuals. In TCRdb, the 5' RACE reads were re-called with MiXCR into one record per CDR3 protein. This sample carries tens of thousands of distinct CDR3 sequences, 4% to 5.5% of them seen once, and the ten largest clones take around 7.6%. The CDR3 sequence is 16 residues long. Germline V gene data show CDR1 as GTSNPN and CDR2 as SVGIG (reference sequence). Trimming cost V 1 base and J 3 bases; bases outside gene matches: 6. This clonotype came up many times. The J gene is TRBJ2-1, the V gene TRBV30; TRBD2 matches 10 bases. This TCR came from a female donor in good health. The chain's CDR3 is CAWSAVASGSYNEQFF. In nucleotides, the CDR3 is TGTGCCTGGAGTGCGGTGGCTAGCGGGAGCTACAATGAGCAGTTCTTC.